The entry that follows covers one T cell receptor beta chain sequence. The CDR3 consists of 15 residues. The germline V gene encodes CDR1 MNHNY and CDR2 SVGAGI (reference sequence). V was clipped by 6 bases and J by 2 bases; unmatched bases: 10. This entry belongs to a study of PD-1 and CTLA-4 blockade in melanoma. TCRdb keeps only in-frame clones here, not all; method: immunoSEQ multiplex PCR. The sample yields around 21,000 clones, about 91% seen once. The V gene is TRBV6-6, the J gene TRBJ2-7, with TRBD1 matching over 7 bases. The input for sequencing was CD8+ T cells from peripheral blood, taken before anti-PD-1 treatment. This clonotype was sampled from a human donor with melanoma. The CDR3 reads CASSPRQGRAYEQYF. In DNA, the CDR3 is TGTGCCAGCAGCCCGCGACAGGGTAGGGCCTACGAGCAGTACTTC.